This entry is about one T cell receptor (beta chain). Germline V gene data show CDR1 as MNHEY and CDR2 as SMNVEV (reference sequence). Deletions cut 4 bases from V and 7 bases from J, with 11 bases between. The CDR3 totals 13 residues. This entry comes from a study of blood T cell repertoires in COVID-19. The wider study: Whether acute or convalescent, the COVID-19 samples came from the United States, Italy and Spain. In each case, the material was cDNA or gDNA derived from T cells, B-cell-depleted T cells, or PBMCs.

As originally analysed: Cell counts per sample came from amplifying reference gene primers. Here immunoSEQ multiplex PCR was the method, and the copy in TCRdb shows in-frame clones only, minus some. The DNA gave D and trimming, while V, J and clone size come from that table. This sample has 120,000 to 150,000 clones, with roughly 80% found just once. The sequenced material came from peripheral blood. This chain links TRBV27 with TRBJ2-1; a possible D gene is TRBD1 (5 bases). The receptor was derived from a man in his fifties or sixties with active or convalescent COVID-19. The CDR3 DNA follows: TGTGCCAGCAGTTCCAACCAGGGAAATGAGCAGTTCTTC. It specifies CASSSNQGNEQFF.